These 18 T cell receptor beta chains originate from one sample sequenced in a study of patients and donors after allogeneic stem cell transplantation. MiXCR, applied by TCRdb to the RT-PCR reads, yields one record per CDR3 protein. The sample records 920,000 or so distinct CDR3 sequences, roughly 17% being singletons. The sample consisted of blood, either unsorted or a sorted T cell fraction (not recorded which). The receptor set was obtained from a human donor who was either an allogeneic HSCT recipient or a stem cell or donor lymphocyte infusion donor (not recorded which). It is not recorded whose cells these are; they may come from a transplant donor.

This clonotype is a singleton in its sample. V and J are TRBV9 and TRBJ2-5; 8 positions agree with TRBD2. V lost 2 bases to trimming and J lost 4 bases; unmatched junction nucleotides: 10. CDR1 and CDR2 (germline): SGDLS, YYNGEE. The CDR3 covers 16 residues. The CDR3 DNA follows: TGTGCCAGCAGCGTTACAAGCGGGAGAGGGATAGAGACCCAGTACTTC. Its protein product is CASSVTSGRGIETQYF.

This rearrangement joins TRBV5-1 to TRBJ2-1; 8 bases match TRBD2. The CDR3 consists of 17 residues. The trim removed 4 bases at V and 1 base at J, leaving 10 bases unmatched. Germline loops: CDR1 SGHRS, CDR2 YFSETQ. The CDR3 bases are TGCGCCAGCAGCGTGGGTCTAGCGGGCTATTCCTACAATGAGCAGTTCTTC. Its translation is CASSVGLAGYSYNEQFF. Full variable domain (remainder filled in from reference TRBV5-1 and TRBJ2-1): KAGVTQTPRYLIKTRGQQVTLSCSPISGHRSVSWYQQTPGQGLQFLFEYFSETQRNKGNFPGRFSGRQFSNSRSEMNVSTLELGDSALYLCASSVGLAGYSYNEQFFGPGTRLTVL.

This clonotype was seen a handful of times. The chain uses TRBV12-3 or TRBV12-4 and TRBJ1-2; D is unclear. Deletions cut 2 bases from V and 4 bases from J, with 8 bases between. This CDR3 region has 13 residues. The CDR3 is CASSLRVAYGYTF. CDR3 coding DNA: TGTGCCAGCAGTTTAAGGGTTGCCTATGGCTACACCTTC.

This chain uses TRBV6-2 or TRBV6-3 with TRBJ1-1; 8 positions match TRBD1. Trimming removed 0 bases from V and 6 bases from J; junction bases left unmatched: 6. The CDR3 sequence is 15 residues long. Germline V gene sequence: CDR1 MNHEY, CDR2 SVGEGT. CDR3 nucleotides: TGTGCCAGCAGTTACTCAGGACAGGGCGGTCCTGAAGCTTTCTTT. It encodes CASSYSGQGGPEAFF.

This clonotype was counted only a few times. The chain couples TRBV7-2 to TRBJ2-3; 9 bases align to TRBD2. Germline-derived CDR1 and CDR2 are SGHTA and FQGNSA. The ends lost 5 bases at V and 4 bases at J; junction bases unmatched: 7. CDR3 length: 15 residues. CDR3 loop: CASSLNSGGADTQYF. In DNA, the CDR3 is TGTGCCAGCAGCCTTAATAGCGGGGGTGCAGATACGCAGTATTTT.

The chain carries TRBV10-3 and TRBJ2-7, with 8 bases aligning to TRBD1. Germline lookup yields CDR1 ENHRY and CDR2 SYGVKD. The CDR3 runs to 14 residues. Trimming removed 4 bases from V and 0 bases from J; junction bases left unmatched: 2. CDR3 in DNA: TGTGCCATCAGTGGGACAGGGAGCTCCTACGAGCAGTACTTC. Its translation is CAISGTGSSYEQYF.

This clonotype was seen at least ten times. V gene TRBV24-1 combines with J gene TRBJ2-5; D perhaps matches TRBD1 (6 bases). The CDR3 covers 13 residues. Germline CDR1 reads KGHDR; CDR2 reads SFDVKD. Trimming took 9 bases from V and 0 from J, leaving 10 bases between them. CDR3 sequence (DNA): TGTGCCACCCGGGACACCCACCAAGAGACCCAGTACTTC. It is translated as CATRDTHQETQYF.

The chain has TRBV24-1 and TRBJ2-3; a possible D gene is TRBD1 (6 bases). V was clipped by 5 bases and J by 2 bases, with 13 bases between them. Looked up from germline, CDR1 is KGHDR and CDR2 is SFDVKD. The CDR3 length is 15 residues. The CDR3 DNA reads TGTGCCACCAGTGCCCTGGGGGCGGTCACAGATACGCAGTATTTT. Encoded protein: CATSALGAVTDTQYF.

V usage is TRBV12-3 or TRBV12-4 and J usage is TRBJ2-2; 13 bases line up with TRBD2. This CDR3 is 18 amino acids long. V gave up 5 bases and J gave up 2 bases; unmatched junction bases: 8. The CDR3 here is CASSLPGLAGPNTGELFF. CDR3 coding DNA: TGTGCCAGCAGTCTTCCGGGACTAGCGGGACCAAACACCGGGGAGCTGTTTTTT.

This clonotype was seen only a few times. The chain has TRBV6-1 and TRBJ1-4; D may be TRBD1 (5 bases). CDR1 and CDR2 from the germline V gene are MNHNS and SASEGT. The CDR3 sequence is 14 residues long. Deletions cut 6 bases from V and 2 bases from J, with 10 bases between. The CDR3 protein is CASRPGLTNEKLFF. CDR3 in DNA: TGTGCCAGCAGGCCGGGACTGACTAATGAAAAACTGTTTTTT.

This clonotype has a handful of counts. The rearrangement uses TRBV12-5 and TRBJ2-1; D perhaps matches TRBD1 (6 bases). CDR1 is LGHNT and CDR2 is FRNRAP in the germline V gene. The CDR3 has 13 amino acids. Trimming cost V 3 bases and J 8 bases, with 11 bases left between them. The DNA of the CDR3 is TGTGCTAGTGGTTTTGATACAGGGTATGAGCAGTTCTTC. It specifies CASGFDTGYEQFF.

The chain is built from TRBV28 and TRBJ1-2; tentative D call: TRBD1 (5 bases). CDR1 MDHEN and CDR2 SYDVKM come from the germline V gene. The CDR3 runs to 12 residues. Deletions cut 9 bases from V and 12 bases from J, with 20 bases between. The CDR3 bases are TGTGCCAGTTTTAGGAGGGGCCGATCGAACACCTTC. It codes for CASFRRGRSNTF.

This clonotype was recorded many times. This chain links TRBV12-3 or TRBV12-4 with TRBJ1-5; no definite D call. Trimming shortened V by 6 bases and J by 7 bases, and 10 bases separated the two germline ends. This CDR3 is 12 amino acids long. CDR3 residues: CASSGTVQPQHF. DNA for the CDR3: TGTGCCAGCAGCGGCACAGTCCAGCCCCAGCATTTT.

The V and J genes are TRBV7-9 and TRBJ1-2; D is uncertain. With 0 bases removed from V and 8 bases from J, the gap between germline ends came to 10 bases. The germline gives CDR1 SEHNR, CDR2 FQNEAQ (reference sequence). This CDR3 is built from 13 residues. The CDR3 here is CASSLALVDGYTF. As DNA, the CDR3 is TGTGCCAGCAGCTTAGCGCTAGTGGACGGCTACACCTTC.

The table lists this clonotype with a few counts. The chain carries TRBV28 and TRBJ2-1, with D perhaps assigned TRBD1 or TRBD2 (5 bases each). The CDR3 sequence is 14 residues long. V was clipped by 2 bases and J by 7 bases, with 12 bases between them. The germline V gene encodes CDR1 MDHEN and CDR2 SYDVKM. CDR3 bases: TGTGCCAGCAGTTTAGGGACCCCTGTGAATGAGCAGTTCTTC. Translation gives CASSLGTPVNEQFF.

This chain uses TRBV6-2 or TRBV6-3 with TRBJ2-7, with 10 bases identical to TRBD2. Trimming at V came to 4 bases and at J to 0 bases, leaving 3 bases not matched to a gene. The CDR3 length is 15 residues. Germline assignment: CDR1 MNHEY and CDR2 SVGEGT. Here the CDR3 reads CASSSLAGVSYEQYF. The CDR3 DNA reads as TGTGCCAGCAGTTCCCTAGCGGGGGTCTCCTACGAGCAGTACTTC.

This clonotype was picked up a small number of times. This chain joins TRBV10-3 and TRBJ1-5; 10 bases fit TRBD1. The J call is uncertain, as TRBJ2-3 better fits the DNA end. This CDR3 has 16 amino acids. Germline CDR1 and CDR2: ENHRY and SYGVKD. Here the CDR3 DNA reads TGTGCCATCAGTCGGGACAGGGGATCGGGCAATCAGCCCCAGTATTTT. As protein: CAISRDRGSGNQPQYF.

The chain joins TRBV12-3 or TRBV12-4 to TRBJ2-2; 10 bases agree with TRBD1. The CDR3 is made up of 15 amino acids. V shed 4 bases, J shed 5 bases, and the junction held 4 bases outside the gene matches. The CDR3, as DNA: TGTGCCAGCAGTTCGGACAGGGGGGGAACCGGGGAGCTGTTTTTT. Encoded protein: CASSSDRGGTGELFF.